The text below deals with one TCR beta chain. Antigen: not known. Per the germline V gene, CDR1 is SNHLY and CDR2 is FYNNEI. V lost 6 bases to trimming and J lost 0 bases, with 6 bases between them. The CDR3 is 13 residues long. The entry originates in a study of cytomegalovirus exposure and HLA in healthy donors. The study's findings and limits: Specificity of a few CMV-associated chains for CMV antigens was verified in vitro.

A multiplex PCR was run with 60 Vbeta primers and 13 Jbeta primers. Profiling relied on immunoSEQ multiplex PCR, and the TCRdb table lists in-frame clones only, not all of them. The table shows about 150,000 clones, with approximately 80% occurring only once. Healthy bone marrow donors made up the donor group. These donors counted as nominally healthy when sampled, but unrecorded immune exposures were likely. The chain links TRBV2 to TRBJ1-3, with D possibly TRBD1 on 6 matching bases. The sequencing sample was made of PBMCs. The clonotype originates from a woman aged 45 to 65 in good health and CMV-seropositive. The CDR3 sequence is CASRTGSGNTIYF. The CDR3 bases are TGTGCCAGCAGGACAGGCTCTGGAAACACCATATATTTT.